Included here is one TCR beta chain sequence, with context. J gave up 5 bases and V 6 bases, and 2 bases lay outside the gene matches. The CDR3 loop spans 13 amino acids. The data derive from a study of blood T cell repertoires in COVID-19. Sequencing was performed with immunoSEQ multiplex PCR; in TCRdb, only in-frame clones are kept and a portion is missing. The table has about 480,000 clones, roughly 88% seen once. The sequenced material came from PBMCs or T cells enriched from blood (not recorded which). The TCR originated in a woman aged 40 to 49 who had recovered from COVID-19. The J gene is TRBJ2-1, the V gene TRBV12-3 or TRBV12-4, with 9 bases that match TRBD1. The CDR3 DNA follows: TGTGCCAGCAGGGGACAGGGCGACAATGAGCAGTTCTTC. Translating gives CASRGQGDNEQFF.